These 21 T cell receptor beta chains share one sample of origin, sequenced in a study of cytomegalovirus exposure and HLA in healthy donors. Researchers ran the PCR with 60 Vbeta and 13 Jbeta primers. Here immunoSEQ multiplex PCR was the method, and the copy in TCRdb shows in-frame clones only, minus some. The data contain around 130,000 clones, around 72% of them singletons. The sequenced material came from PBMCs. All receptors derive from a woman aged 18-29 years in good health and CMV-seronegative.

V gene TRBV29-1 combines with J gene TRBJ2-3, with D tentatively TRBD2 (6 bases). With 7 bases removed from V and 3 bases from J, the gap between germline ends came to 11 bases. Germline V lookup: CDR1 SQVTM, CDR2 ANQGSEA. This CDR3 spans 12 amino acids. For the CDR3, the DNA is TGCAGCGCCGGGGGAGGTACAGATACGCAGTATTTT. Residues: CSAGGGTDTQYF.

V usage is TRBV5-1 and J usage is TRBJ1-1, with unresolved D. Germline V lookup: CDR1 SGHRS, CDR2 YFSETQ. The CDR3 is 15 amino acids. Trimming pared 3 bases from V and 0 bases from J, leaving 12 bases between. The CDR3 protein is CASSSEVRLNTEAFF. As DNA, the CDR3 is TGCGCCAGCAGCTCGGAGGTCAGACTGAACACTGAAGCTTTCTTT.

The chain combines TRBV9 with TRBJ2-3, with 9 bases lining up with TRBD2. Per the germline V gene, CDR1 is SGDLS and CDR2 is YYNGEE. This CDR3 spans 16 amino acids. V shed 0 bases, J shed 3 bases, and the junction held 5 bases outside the gene matches. CDR3 nucleotide sequence: TGTGCCAGCAGCGTAGGGGTAGCGGGAGAAACAGATACGCAGTATTTT. Residues: CASSVGVAGETDTQYF. Full variable domain (rest looked up from reference TRBV9 and TRBJ2-3): DSGVTQTPKHLITATGQRVTLRCSPRSGDLSVYWYQQSLDQGLQFLIQYYNGEERAKGNILERFSAQQFPDLHSELNLSSLELGDSALYFCASSVGVAGETDTQYFGPGTRLTVL.

This clone was seen just once. The chain uses TRBV30 and TRBJ2-7; weak D call: TRBD2 (6 bases). The length of the CDR3 is 12 residues. The V and J ends lost 8 bases and 0 bases respectively, with 11 bases between them. The germline gives CDR1 GTSNPN, CDR2 SVGIG (reference sequence). CDR3 nucleotide sequence: TGTGCCGGTAGCGGTCTCTCCTACGAGCAGTACTTC. The encoded protein is CAGSGLSYEQYF.

The V and J genes are TRBV29-1 and TRBJ2-1, with D unclear. Trimming removed 7 bases from V and 7 bases from J, with 8 bases in between. This CDR3 contains 10 residues. Germline V gives CDR1 SQVTM, CDR2 ANQGSEA. The CDR3 loop reads CSGVLNEQFF. As DNA, the CDR3 is TGCAGCGGAGTGTTGAATGAGCAGTTCTTC.

The V and J genes are TRBV6-6 and TRBJ1-2; 8 nucleotides match TRBD1. Trimming removed 2 bases from V and 7 bases from J; junction bases left unmatched: 12. The germline V gene encodes CDR1 MNHNY and CDR2 SVGAGI (reference sequence). The CDR3 runs 16 residues. CDR3 DNA: TGTGCCAGCAGTTACCCTCCGGACAGGGAAAGTCGTGGCTACACCTTC. This encodes CASSYPPDRESRGYTF.

This chain uses TRBV2 with TRBJ2-7; 7 bases are a match to TRBD2. Germline V gene data show CDR1 as SNHLY and CDR2 as FYNNEI. V lost 7 bases to trimming and J lost 0 bases; unmatched junction nucleotides: 3. This CDR3 has 13 amino acids. The CDR3 nucleotides are TGTGCCAGCAAGGCGGGAGTCTCCTACGAGCAGTACTTC. This gives the protein CASKAGVSYEQYF.

This chain links TRBV14 with TRBJ2-1; 9 nucleotides match TRBD2. The CDR3 has 13 amino acids. V was pared by 7 bases and J by 9 bases, with 7 bases of the junction left unmatched. Germline-derived CDR1 and CDR2 are SGHDN and FVKESK. In DNA, the CDR3 is TGTGCCAGCAAGGGTAGCGGGAGTGGTGAGCAGTTCTTC. Translation gives CASKGSGSGEQFF.

The V call is TRBV19, the J call TRBJ1-2; a weak D match, TRBD1 (6 bases). The V gene's germline CDR1 is LNHDA and CDR2 SQIVND (reference sequence). The CDR3 sequence is 13 residues long. V lost 5 bases to trimming and J lost 8 bases, with 15 bases between them. CDR3 sequence (DNA): TGTGCCAGTAGTTTAGCGGACAGCCCCGGCTACACCTTC. Its protein product is CASSLADSPGYTF.

The chain joins TRBV30 to TRBJ2-7, with D perhaps matching TRBD1 (5 bases). With 0 bases removed from V and 1 base from J, the gap between germline ends came to 13 bases. CDR1 and CDR2 (germline): GTSNPN, SVGIG (reference sequence). This CDR3 is 15 amino acids long. DNA for the CDR3: TGTGCCTGGAGTGTACGACAGCTAAATTCCTACGAGCAGTACTTC. Protein product: CAWSVRQLNSYEQYF.

This rearrangement joins TRBV5-4 to TRBJ2-5; 7 bases are shared with TRBD1. The V segment lost 0 bases and the J segment 1 base; nucleotides outside the gene matches: 3. The length of the CDR3 is 15 residues. CDR1 SGHNT and CDR2 YYREEE come from the germline V gene (reference sequence). CDR3 in amino acids: CASSLVGQRQETQYF. CDR3 nucleotides: TGTGCCAGCAGCTTGGTGGGACAGCGCCAAGAGACCCAGTACTTC.

The chain employs TRBV5-1 and TRBJ2-1; possible D gene TRBD2, 7 bases. V lost 1 base and J lost 16, with 15 bases in between. Germline V gene sequence: CDR1 SGHRS, CDR2 YFSETQ. The CDR3 extends over 12 amino acids. Here the CDR3 reads CASSLTGGSSFF. The CDR3 region has the DNA TGCGCCAGCAGCTTGACGGGGGGCAGTTCCTTCTTC.

The chain has TRBV27 and TRBJ2-7; D is unclear. The germline CDR1 and CDR2 sequences are MNHEY and SMNVEV (reference sequence). The CDR3 extends over 15 amino acids. V was clipped by 4 bases and J by 0 bases, with 13 bases between them. In nucleotides, the CDR3 is TGTGCCAGCAGTTCCGGTCCGGAGATCTCCTACGAGCAGTACTTC. Translated, it gives CASSSGPEISYEQYF.

V is TRBV2 and J is TRBJ2-3, with 7 bases matching TRBD1. After removal of 7 bases from V and 2 bases from J, the junction contained 6 bases not matched to a gene. The CDR3 loop spans 14 amino acids. Germline lookup yields CDR1 SNHLY and CDR2 FYNNEI. The CDR3 spells CASKTGQSTDTQYF. The CDR3 DNA sequence: TGTGCCAGCAAAACGGGACAGTCCACAGATACGCAGTATTTT.

The V gene is TRBV6-1, the J gene TRBJ2-3; D gene unclear. The germline gives CDR1 MNHNS, CDR2 SASEGT. This CDR3 region has 13 residues. V lost 2 bases and J 3 bases, leaving 6 bases between the germline ends. The CDR3 here is CASSEQETDTQYF. CDR3 DNA sequence: TGTGCCAGCAGTGAACAGGAAACAGATACGCAGTATTTT.

The CDR3 protein is CASSWDRVREKLFF. The DNA for the CDR3 is TGTGCCAGCAGCTGGGACAGGGTGAGAGAAAAACTGTTTTTT. The rearrangement links TRBV5-5 to TRBJ1-4, with 9 bases that match TRBD1. The germline gives CDR1 SGHKS, CDR2 YYEKEE (reference sequence). This CDR3 is 14 amino acids long. With V trimmed by 3 bases and J by 8 bases, 5 bases remained unmatched.

The CDR3 loop reads CASSYAAIGESYGYTF. As DNA, the CDR3 is TGTGCCAGCAGTTACGCCGCCATCGGGGAGAGTTATGGCTACACCTTC. This chain joins TRBV6-5 and TRBJ1-2; no definite D call. Trimming removed 2 bases from V and 5 bases from J, with 18 bases in between. Germline assignment: CDR1 MNHEY and CDR2 SVGAGI. This CDR3 contains 16 residues.

CDR3 region: CASRPTGIRNTIYF. CDR3 DNA: TGCGCCAGCAGGCCTACAGGGATCCGAAACACCATATATTTT. V gene TRBV4-1 combines with J gene TRBJ1-3, with TRBD1 as a possible D gene (6 bases). V was cut by 6 bases and J by 5 bases, with 14 bases left in between. The V gene's germline CDR1 is MGHRA and CDR2 YSYEKL. The CDR3 sequence is 14 residues long.

V usage is TRBV7-8 and J usage is TRBJ1-4, with D tentatively TRBD1 (5 bases). V lost 2 bases and J lost 2, with 9 bases in between. This CDR3 is built from 15 residues. Looked up from germline, CDR1 is SGHVS and CDR2 is FQNEAQ. In DNA, the CDR3 is TGTGCCAGCAGCTTAATCAGGGATACTAATGAAAAACTGTTTTTT. It translates to CASSLIRDTNEKLFF.

The chain recombines TRBV6-5 with TRBJ2-2; D unclear. The V gene lost 0 bases and the J gene lost 6 bases, with 5 bases spanning the gap. Germline V gene sequence: CDR1 MNHEY, CDR2 SVGAGI. This CDR3 spans 13 amino acids. CDR3 DNA sequence: TGTGCCAGCAGTTACTCGAGTCCCGGGGAGCTGTTTTTT. Residues: CASSYSSPGELFF.

V and J are TRBV7-6 and TRBJ2-7; the match to TRBD2 covers 8 bases. The V gene end was trimmed by 4 bases and the J gene end by 2 bases; junction bases not matched to a gene: 4. CDR1 and CDR2 from the germline V gene are SGHVS and FNYEAQ. This CDR3 is built from 14 residues. This CDR3 is CASSSLAGPYEQYF. In DNA, the CDR3 is TGTGCCAGCAGCTCTCTAGCGGGCCCCTACGAGCAGTACTTC.